These 2 T cell receptor beta chains came from one sample sequenced in a study of T cell responses to AZD1222 COVID-19 vaccine. Sequenced by immunoSEQ multiplex PCR; TCRdb stores in-frame clones only, minus some. The sample has around 110,000 clones, around 91% seen once; the top ten hold 1.6%. Sequences were derived from peripheral blood, sampled 28 days after the second AZD1222 dose. Receptors originate from an adult who received the AZD1222 COVID-19 vaccine.

This CDR3 reads CASRNPLGANVLTF. In DNA form, the CDR3 reads TGCGCCAGCAGAAATCCCCTAGGGGCCAACGTCCTGACTTTC. This chain connects TRBV4-1 to TRBJ2-6; unclear D gene. CDR3 length: 14 amino acids. V was clipped by 6 bases and J by 4 bases, with 10 bases between them. Germline values: CDR1 MGHRA, CDR2 YSYEKL.

The CDR3, as DNA: TGCAGCGTTGAAGATCCTGCTGGACCTTCCTACAATGAGCAGTTCTTC. Residues: CSVEDPAGPSYNEQFF. The J gene is TRBJ2-1, the V gene TRBV29-1, with unresolved D. V shed 0 bases and J shed 1 base, with 13 bases lying between them. This CDR3 is built from 16 residues. Germline V gives CDR1 SQVTM, CDR2 ANQGSEA.